This TCR beta chain was captured by sequencing in a study of blood T cells in healthy people across ages. As for the study in general: About one barcoded TCR beta cDNA was captured per two T cells.

CDR3 length: 13 residues. CDR1 and CDR2 from the germline V gene are SQVTM and ANQGSEA. The germline V and J ends were trimmed by 4 bases and 4 bases, with 11 bases remaining between them. A sample-barcoded 5' primer and a J-beta primer mix were used in a second PCR of roughly 6 to 11 cycles. Carrying 12 random nucleotides, a template-switch adaptor labeled each individual cDNA molecule. TCRdb re-called the 5' RACE reads through MiXCR, storing one row per CDR3 protein. This repertoire shows about 1 million distinct CDR3 sequences, around 27% found once; its top ten account for approximately 0.79%. In addition, the sample was reused for a study of T cells of mothers and their children. That study reports: Sample barcodes and 2-4 random nucleotides were added by the M1S primer of the second PCR. Sequencing got over 8 million TCR beta CDR3 reads from each mother and about 3.1 million from each child.

Sequencing input: blood. The chain uses TRBV29-1 and TRBJ2-1; unclear D gene. This clonotype originated in a girl aged 2-10 years in good health. Written as DNA, the CDR3 is TGCAGCGTTGGAGGAAGGGTTTACAATGAGCAGTTCTTC. Translated: CSVGGRVYNEQFF.